This entry is about one TCR beta chain. The antigen is not known. This sample is drawn from a study of long-term antiretroviral therapy in people with HIV. Study-level background: Initial samples were collected about a decade before the 2015 immediate-ART recommendation.

V was trimmed by 4 bases and J by 4 bases, leaving 10 bases between them. CDR1 and CDR2 from the germline V gene are MNHEY and SVGAGI. This CDR3 contains 13 residues. Researchers report immunoSEQ v3.0 was run at survey level. Generated by immunoSEQ multiplex PCR, the TCRdb table keeps only in-frame clones and is missing some. The repertoire has 33,000 or so clones, 95% to 98% of them found once; the top ten carry about 1.9%. Whole-study results and caveats: ART-treated samples gained diversity yet remained below transplant donor controls. Clones showing expansion before ART dominated the repertoire at all time points. Older ART regimens were possibly in use when the blood was collected between the mid-2000s and the late 2010s.

The starting material was unsorted PBMCs, obtained 7.6 years after starting antiretroviral therapy. The chain uses TRBV6-5 and TRBJ1-2; TRBD1 is a possible D gene (5 bases). This TCR was recovered from a man aged 30 to 45 with HIV. CDR3 loop: CASSFEGLYGYTF. The CDR3 DNA reads TGTGCCAGCAGTTTCGAGGGGCTCTATGGCTACACCTTC.